One sample yielded the 31 T cell receptor beta chains listed below, sequenced in a study of blood T cell repertoires in COVID-19. Repertoires were generated with immunoSEQ multiplex PCR, while TCRdb's copy carries only in-frame clones and drops some. The sample shows about 220,000 clones, 65% to 90% of them seen only once. The source material was peripheral blood. The receptors shown here come from a human donor in a cohort sampled during active COVID-19.

V usage is TRBV3-1 (or the pseudogene TRBV3-2) and J usage is TRBJ1-4; 9 nucleotides agree with TRBD1. The trim removed 3 bases at V and 8 bases at J, leaving 7 bases unmatched. Germline V lookup: CDR1 LGHDT, CDR2 YNNKEL (reference sequence). The CDR3 loop spans 15 amino acids. The CDR3 loop is CASSHSGTGSEKLFF. CDR3 DNA sequence: TGTGCCAGCAGCCATTCCGGGACAGGGAGCGAAAAACTGTTTTTT.

The chain links TRBV27 to TRBJ1-1, with 9 bases fitting TRBD1. The CDR3 has 15 residues. J was trimmed by 7 bases and V by 5 bases; bases with no gene match: 11. In germline, CDR1 is MNHEY, CDR2 SMNVEV (reference sequence). Written as DNA, the CDR3 is TGTGCCAGCAGTGTCACAGGGGGCCGGAGTAGTGAAGCTTTCTTT. Its protein product is CASSVTGGRSSEAFF.

This chain connects TRBV15 to TRBJ1-1, with 8 bases aligning to TRBD1. Per germline, CDR1 LNHNV and CDR2 YYDKDF (reference sequence). V shed 4 bases, J shed 4 bases, and the junction held 5 bases outside the gene matches. The CDR3 sequence is 14 residues long. The CDR3 loop reads CATSTGTGGTEAFF. The DNA of the CDR3 is TGTGCCACCAGCACTGGGACAGGCGGCACTGAAGCTTTCTTT.

The chain recombines TRBV7-9 with TRBJ2-2, with 10 bases that match TRBD2. The CDR3 spans 15 residues. V gave up 4 bases and J gave up 1 base; unmatched junction bases: 0. Germline V lookup: CDR1 SEHNR, CDR2 FQNEAQ (reference sequence). The CDR3 spells CASSSSGRNTGELFF. CDR3 nucleotide sequence: TGTGCCAGCAGCTCTAGCGGGAGGAACACCGGGGAGCTGTTTTTT.

V is TRBV4-2 and J is TRBJ2-7, with 13 bases identical to TRBD2. The CDR3 is 15 amino acids. Unmatched junction bases numbered 3, after V lost 5 bases and J lost 2 bases. Per the germline V gene, CDR1 is LGHNA and CDR2 is YNFKEQ. CDR3 in amino acids: CASSYGLAGAYEQYF. The CDR3 DNA reads TGTGCCAGCAGCTACGGACTAGCGGGAGCCTACGAGCAGTACTTC.

J is TRBJ1-1 and V is TRBV7-9; 9 bases fit TRBD1. The V and J ends lost 2 bases and 6 bases, in that order; junction bases with no gene match: 4. Looked up from germline, CDR1 is SEHNR and CDR2 is FQNEAQ (reference sequence). The CDR3 length is 14 residues. The CDR3 DNA follows: TGTGCCAGCAGCTTACTACAGGGGGCCCCTGAAGCTTTCTTT. Protein sequence: CASSLLQGAPEAFF.

The V and J genes are TRBV24-1 and TRBJ2-3; 9 bases line up with TRBD2. V shed 3 bases, J shed 1 base, and the junction held 4 bases outside the gene matches. Looked up from germline, CDR1 is KGHDR and CDR2 is SFDVKD. The CDR3 spans 16 residues. The CDR3 DNA follows: TGTGCCACCAGTGATAGTTTAGCGGGAGGCACAGATACGCAGTATTTT. Translation: CATSDSLAGGTDTQYF.

This clone was recorded only once. The J gene is TRBJ1-1, the V gene TRBV6-1; D is unresolved. V shed 1 base and J shed 9 bases, with 12 bases lying between them. In germline, CDR1 is MNHNS, CDR2 SASEGT. The CDR3 length is 13 residues. CDR3 sequence: CASSEDFRSQAFF. CDR3 sequence (DNA): TGTGCCAGCAGTGAAGATTTCAGGTCTCAAGCTTTCTTT.

The CDR3 nucleotides are TGTGCCAGCAGACTACCAGGGGGTGGAGTCTACACCTTC. Translating gives CASRLPGGGVYTF. The chain is built from TRBV28 and TRBJ1-2, with 7 nucleotides matching TRBD1. V trimming: 6 bases; J trimming: 10 bases; junction bases outside the gene matches: 11. Germline V CDR1 and CDR2: MDHEN, SYDVKM. The CDR3 has 13 residues.

The V gene is TRBV18, the J gene TRBJ1-1, with a weak D call TRBD1 (5 bases). CDR1 is KGHSH and CDR2 is LQKENI in the germline V gene. The CDR3 spans 12 residues. The germline V and J ends were trimmed by 3 bases and 8 bases, with 10 bases remaining between them. Here the CDR3 DNA reads TGTGCCAGCTCACCCCAGGGAAGAGAAGCTTTCTTT. This translates into CASSPQGREAFF.

This rearrangement joins TRBV10-2 to TRBJ2-1; 8 positions match TRBD2. CDR1 and CDR2 from the germline V gene are WSHSY and SAAADI. V shed 4 bases, J shed 13 bases, and the junction held 9 bases outside the gene matches. The CDR3 is made up of 13 amino acids. CDR3 sequence (DNA): TGCGCCAGCAGTGGACCAGCGGGAGATATCCAGTTCTTC. It specifies CASSGPAGDIQFF.

The rearrangement uses TRBV5-4 and TRBJ1-2; D not certain. CDR3 size: 14 residues. V gave up 4 bases and J gave up 6 bases, with 16 bases separating them. Germline loops: CDR1 SGHNT, CDR2 YYREEE (reference sequence). Written as DNA, the CDR3 is TGTGCCAGCAGCATCACCAGAGAAACAGATGGCTACACCTTC. Translation gives CASSITRETDGYTF.

The chain carries TRBV7-2 and TRBJ1-6; D is uncertain. Trimming shortened V by 6 bases and J by 1 base, and 7 bases separated the two germline ends. The CDR3 covers 14 residues. Germline V gives CDR1 SGHTA, CDR2 FQGNSA. The CDR3 reads CASSWRSYNSPLHF. CDR3 coding DNA: TGTGCCAGCAGTTGGAGATCCTATAATTCACCCCTCCACTTT.

This clone was seen more than once but under ten times. V is TRBV27 and J is TRBJ2-5, with D perhaps TRBD1 (7 bases). The CDR3 length is 13 residues. V dropped 6 bases and J dropped 2 bases, with 10 bases sitting between them. Germline CDR1 and CDR2: MNHEY and SMNVEV (reference sequence). In DNA, the CDR3 is TGTGCCAGCAGGCAGGGGGGTCAAGAGACCCAGTACTTC. Protein: CASRQGGQETQYF.

V and J are TRBV19 and TRBJ1-1, with TRBD1 matching over 8 bases. Germline CDR1 reads LNHDA; CDR2 reads SQIVND (reference sequence). The CDR3 has 15 amino acids. Germline trimming cut 5 bases from V and 5 bases from J; bases unmatched to any gene: 10. The CDR3 region is CASSPHGQGGTEAFF. In DNA form, the CDR3 reads TGTGCCAGTAGTCCTCATGGACAGGGTGGAACTGAAGCTTTCTTT.

The rearrangement uses TRBV5-6 and TRBJ2-3; 8 positions agree with TRBD2. This CDR3 is 14 amino acids long. V lost 3 bases to trimming and J lost 7 bases; unmatched junction nucleotides: 7. Germline loops: CDR1 SGHDT, CDR2 YYEEEE. CDR3 DNA: TGTGCCAGCAGCTGGAGCGGGAGAGGAAATACGCAGTATTTT. It yields the protein CASSWSGRGNTQYF.

The rearrangement links TRBV18 to TRBJ1-4, with 8 bases matching TRBD1. Germline V gene sequence: CDR1 KGHSH, CDR2 LQKENI. This CDR3 has 15 residues. J was trimmed by 8 bases and V by 1 base; bases with no gene match: 6. The CDR3 bases are TGTGCCAGCTCACCACGACAGGGGATGTGGGAAAAACTGTTTTTT. This gives the protein CASSPRQGMWEKLFF.

V is TRBV6-2 or TRBV6-3 and J is TRBJ2-1; 11 nucleotides align to TRBD2. The junction had 3 bases not matched to a gene; V was cut back by 5 bases and J by 3 bases. From germline, CDR1 is MNHEY and CDR2 SVGEGT. The CDR3 is 15 residues long. CDR3 in DNA: TGTGCCAGCAGTAAACTAGCGGGAGTCTACAATGAGCAGTTCTTC. Amino acids: CASSKLAGVYNEQFF.

The chain has TRBV28 and TRBJ1-2; 8 bases fit TRBD1. V shed 5 bases and J 8 bases; nucleotides not matched to a gene: 13. The V gene's germline CDR1 is MDHEN and CDR2 SYDVKM. The CDR3 contains 15 residues. CDR3 sequence: CASSGRQGTIRGYTF. DNA for the CDR3: TGTGCCAGCAGTGGGAGACAGGGGACGATAAGGGGCTACACCTTC.

This clone was seen a few times. V usage is TRBV6-2 or TRBV6-3 and J usage is TRBJ1-1; D ambiguous. Trimming removed 4 bases from V and 1 base from J, with 13 bases in between. The CDR3 loop spans 15 amino acids. Germline V gives CDR1 MNHEY, CDR2 SVGEGT. The CDR3 DNA reads as TGTGCCAGCAGTTTATTCCCTACAGCGAACACTGAAGCTTTCTTT. Residues: CASSLFPTANTEAFF.

This clone was detected only a few times. The chain links TRBV14 to TRBJ2-7; 7 positions match TRBD1. This CDR3 contains 13 residues. Germline V CDR1 and CDR2: SGHDN, FVKESK. Trimming at V came to 4 bases and at J to 2 bases, leaving 2 bases not matched to a gene. Here the CDR3 DNA reads TGTGCCAGCAGCCCTGACAGGGCCTACGAGCAGTACTTC. Amino acid sequence: CASSPDRAYEQYF.

This chain's CDR3 is CASSLAGDNYGYTF. Written as DNA, the CDR3 is TGCGCCAGCAGCTTAGCAGGGGATAACTATGGCTACACCTTC. The chain joins TRBV5-1 to TRBJ1-2; tentatively, D is TRBD1 (6 bases). CDR1 SGHRS and CDR2 YFSETQ come from the germline V gene. This CDR3 is built from 14 residues. The V gene lost 2 bases and the J gene lost 1 base, with 9 bases spanning the gap.

This clone was observed once. The CDR3 protein is CATSRGRQIYEQYF. CDR3 DNA sequence: TGTGCCACCAGCAGAGGTCGTCAGATATACGAGCAGTACTTC. V and J are TRBV15 and TRBJ2-7; no reliable D call. CDR3 length: 14 amino acids. Germline CDR1 is LNHNV and CDR2 is YYDKDF (reference sequence). The V end was cut by 1 base, the J end by 4 bases, with 11 bases between.

This chain links TRBV27 with TRBJ1-6, with 9 positions matching TRBD1. This CDR3 comprises 14 residues. The germline V gene encodes CDR1 MNHEY and CDR2 SMNVEV (reference sequence). The J segment lost 10 bases and the V segment lost 5 bases, leaving 6 bases of the junction unmatched. The CDR3 sequence: CASSPQGARSPLHF. The CDR3 DNA reads TGTGCCAGCAGTCCACAGGGGGCTAGGTCACCCCTCCACTTT.

This clone was seen a handful of times. This chain connects TRBV11-3 to TRBJ1-1; TRBD1 aligns across 7 bases. V shed 6 bases and J 1 base; nucleotides not matched to a gene: 11. The germline CDR1 and CDR2 sequences are SGHNT and YENEEA. The CDR3 extends over 16 amino acids. CDR3 sequence: CASSSRQGEGNTEAFF. CDR3 bases: TGTGCCAGCAGTTCTCGACAGGGAGAGGGGAACACTGAAGCTTTCTTT.

The chain joins TRBV7-8 to TRBJ2-7, with TRBD2 matching 10 bases. Per germline, CDR1 SGHVS and CDR2 FQNEAQ. The V segment lost 1 base and the J segment 5 bases; nucleotides outside the gene matches: 5. This CDR3 region has 15 residues. The CDR3 DNA follows: TGTGCCAGCAGCTTAGACCTAGCGGGAGTCGACGAGCAGTACTTC. It is translated as CASSLDLAGVDEQYF.

The chain employs TRBV5-1 and TRBJ2-7; D not resolved. This CDR3 has 14 residues. Germline CDR1 is SGHRS and CDR2 is YFSETQ. V was trimmed by 0 bases and J by 5 bases, leaving 12 bases between them. In nucleotides, the CDR3 is TGCGCCAGCAGCTTGGCCATGGAGAGGAACGAGCAGTACTTC. Amino acids: CASSLAMERNEQYF.

The V call is TRBV7-2, the J call TRBJ2-1, with a weak D call TRBD2 (6 bases). There are 15 residues in the CDR3. V was trimmed by 1 base and J by 6 bases, leaving 13 bases between them. The germline V gene encodes CDR1 SGHTA and CDR2 FQGNSA. The CDR3 nucleotides are TGTGCCAGCAGCTTAGAGGGAGGTTGGCTCAATGAGCAGTTCTTC. Amino acid sequence: CASSLEGGWLNEQFF.

This clone was counted a few times. The chain is built from TRBV9 and TRBJ2-1, with TRBD2 matching over 8 bases. This CDR3 is 19 amino acids long. Unmatched junction bases numbered 13, after V lost 0 bases and J lost 2 bases. CDR1 is SGDLS and CDR2 is YYNGEE in the germline V gene. CDR3 nucleotide sequence: TGTGCCAGCAGCGTAGCGGGCTGGGGGCGGGAGGCGGCCTACAATGAGCAGTTCTTC. It yields the protein CASSVAGWGREAAYNEQFF.

The chain carries TRBV4-1 and TRBJ2-5, with TRBD1 matching 9 bases. This CDR3 is built from 15 residues. Germline V gives CDR1 MGHRA, CDR2 YSYEKL. V dropped 1 base and J dropped 5; count of bases not matched to a gene: 5. The CDR3: CASSQGDRVRETQYF. CDR3 DNA sequence: TGCGCCAGCAGCCAAGGGGACAGGGTTCGGGAGACCCAGTACTTC.

The J gene is TRBJ2-7, the V gene TRBV9; the match to TRBD1 covers 10 bases. The CDR3 sequence is 15 residues long. After removal of 2 bases from V and 3 bases from J, the junction contained 5 bases not matched to a gene. Germline CDR1 reads SGDLS; CDR2 reads YYNGEE. The CDR3 bases are TGTGCCAGCAGCGTTGGACAGGGGGGTTTCTACGAGCAGTACTTC. It specifies CASSVGQGGFYEQYF.